This entry describes one T cell receptor (beta chain). This specimen comes from a study of control samples from healthy donors and cancer patients. This CDR3 contains 13 residues. Trimming left V 0 bases short and J 5 bases short, with 7 bases between. Germline CDR1 SGDLS, CDR2 YYNGEE. Repertoires were generated with immunoSEQ multiplex PCR, while TCRdb's copy carries only in-frame clones and drops some. Of roughly 130,000 clones in the sample, 80% to 95% were seen once. The sequenced material came from blood. The source is a man aged 18 to 30 in good health. The V and J genes are TRBV9 and TRBJ2-3; D not certain. The CDR3 nucleotides are TGTGCCAGCAGCGTAGCTAGTGAAGATACGCAGTATTTT. This sequence encodes CASSVASEDTQYF.